The 2 T cell receptor beta chains reported below all come from one sample, sequenced in a study of cytomegalovirus exposure and HLA in healthy donors. PCR was performed using 60 Vbeta and 13 Jbeta primers. The repertoire was sequenced with immunoSEQ multiplex PCR; TCRdb's copy has only in-frame clones and lacks some. Of 100,000 or so clones listed, 65% to 80% are singletons. The sequencing input was PBMCs. These receptors all come from a middle-aged woman in good health and CMV-seronegative.

This clone showed up just once. The chain is built from TRBV6-1 and TRBJ2-2; D is possibly TRBD1 (6 bases). The CDR3 totals 17 residues. CDR1 and CDR2 from the germline V gene are MNHNS and SASEGT. Trimming took off 1 base at V and 1 base at J, with 13 bases between the two ends. CDR3 sequence reads: CASSEGQGIVNTGELFF. Here the CDR3 DNA reads TGTGCCAGCAGTGAAGGCCAGGGGATAGTGAACACCGGGGAGCTGTTTTTT.

The CDR3 nucleotides read TGTGCCTGGAGCGGAGGACAGTCGGATTCACCCCTCCACTTT. It translates to CAWSGGQSDSPLHF. The chain is built from TRBV30 and TRBJ1-6; TRBD1 is a possible D gene (6 bases). Trimming stripped 3 bases from V and 8 bases from J, with 14 bases between. CDR1 and CDR2 (germline): GTSNPN, SVGIG (reference sequence). CDR3 length: 14 amino acids.